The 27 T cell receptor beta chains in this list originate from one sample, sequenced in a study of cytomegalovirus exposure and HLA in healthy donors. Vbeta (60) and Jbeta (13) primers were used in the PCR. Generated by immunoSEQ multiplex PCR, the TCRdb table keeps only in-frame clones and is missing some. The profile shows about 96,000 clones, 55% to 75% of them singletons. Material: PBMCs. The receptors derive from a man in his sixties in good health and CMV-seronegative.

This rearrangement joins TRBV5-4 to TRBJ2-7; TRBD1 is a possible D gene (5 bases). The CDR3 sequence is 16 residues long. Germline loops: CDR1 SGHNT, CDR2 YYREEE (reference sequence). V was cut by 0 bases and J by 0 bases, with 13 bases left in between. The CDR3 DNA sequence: TGTGCCAGCAGCTTGGGAACAGGCTCGTACTCCTACGAGCAGTACTTC. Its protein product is CASSLGTGSYSYEQYF.

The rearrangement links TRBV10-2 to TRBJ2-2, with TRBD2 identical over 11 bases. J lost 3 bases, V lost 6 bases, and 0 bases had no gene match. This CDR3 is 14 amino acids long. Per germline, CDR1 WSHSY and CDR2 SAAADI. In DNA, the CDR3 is TGCGCCAGCAGACTAGCGGGGGACACCGGGGAGCTGTTTTTT. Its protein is CASRLAGDTGELFF.

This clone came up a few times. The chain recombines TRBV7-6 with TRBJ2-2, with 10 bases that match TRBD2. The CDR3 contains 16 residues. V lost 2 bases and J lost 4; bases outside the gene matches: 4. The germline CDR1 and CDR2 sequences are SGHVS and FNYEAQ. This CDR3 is CASSLRLAGATGELFF. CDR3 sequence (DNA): TGTGCCAGCAGCTTAAGGCTAGCGGGAGCCACCGGGGAGCTGTTTTTT.

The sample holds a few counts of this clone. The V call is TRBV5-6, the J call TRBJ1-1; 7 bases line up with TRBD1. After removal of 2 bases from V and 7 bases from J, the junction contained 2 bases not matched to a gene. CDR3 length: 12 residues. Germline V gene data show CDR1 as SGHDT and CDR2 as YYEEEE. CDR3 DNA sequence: TGTGCCAGCAGCTTAACAGGGGTTGAAGCTTTCTTT. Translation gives CASSLTGVEAFF.

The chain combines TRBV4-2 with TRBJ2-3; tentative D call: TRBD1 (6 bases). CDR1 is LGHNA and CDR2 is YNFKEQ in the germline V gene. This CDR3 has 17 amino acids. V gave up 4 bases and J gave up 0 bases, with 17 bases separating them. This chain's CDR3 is CASSRKTGQQSTDTQYF. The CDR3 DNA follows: TGTGCCAGCAGCCGAAAAACAGGACAGCAAAGCACAGATACGCAGTATTTT.

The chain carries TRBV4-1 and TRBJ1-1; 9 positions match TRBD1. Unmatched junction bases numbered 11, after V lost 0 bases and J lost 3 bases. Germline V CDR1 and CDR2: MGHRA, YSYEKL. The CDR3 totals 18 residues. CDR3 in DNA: TGCGCCAGCAGCCAAGATAACAGGGGGCGCGGTCGCGACACTGAAGCTTTCTTT. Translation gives CASSQDNRGRGRDTEAFF.

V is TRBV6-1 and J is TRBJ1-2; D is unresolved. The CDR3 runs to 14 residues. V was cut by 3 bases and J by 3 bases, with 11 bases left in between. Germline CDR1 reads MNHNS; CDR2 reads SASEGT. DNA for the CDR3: TGTGCCAGCAGTGAGACCACAGCTTACTATGGCTACACCTTC. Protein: CASSETTAYYGYTF.

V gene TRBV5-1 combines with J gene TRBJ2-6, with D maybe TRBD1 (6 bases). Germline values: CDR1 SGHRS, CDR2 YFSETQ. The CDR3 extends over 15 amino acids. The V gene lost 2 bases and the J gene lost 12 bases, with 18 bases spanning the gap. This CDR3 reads CASSLPGHEVGVLTF. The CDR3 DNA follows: TGCGCCAGCAGCTTACCGGGACATGAGGTCGGCGTCCTGACTTTC.

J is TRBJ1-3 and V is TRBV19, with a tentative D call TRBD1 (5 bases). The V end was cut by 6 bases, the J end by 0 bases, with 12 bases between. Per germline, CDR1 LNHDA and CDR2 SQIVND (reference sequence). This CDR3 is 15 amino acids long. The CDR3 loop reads CASRNRQSSGNTIYF. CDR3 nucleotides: TGTGCCAGTAGGAACCGACAGAGCTCTGGAAACACCATATATTTT.

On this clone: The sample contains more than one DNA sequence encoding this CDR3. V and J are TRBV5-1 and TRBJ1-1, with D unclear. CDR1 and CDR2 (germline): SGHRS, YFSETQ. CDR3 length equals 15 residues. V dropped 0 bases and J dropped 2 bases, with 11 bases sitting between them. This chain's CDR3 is CASSLGESGNTEAFF. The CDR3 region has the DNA TGCGCCAGCAGCTTGGGGGAGAGCGGCAACACTGAAGCTTTCTTT.

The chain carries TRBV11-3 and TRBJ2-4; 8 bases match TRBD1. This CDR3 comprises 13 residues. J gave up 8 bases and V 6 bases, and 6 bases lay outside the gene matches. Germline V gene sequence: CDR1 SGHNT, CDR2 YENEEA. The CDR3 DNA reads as TGTGCCAGCAGTTCGGACAGGGAAGACATTCAGTACTTC. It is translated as CASSSDREDIQYF. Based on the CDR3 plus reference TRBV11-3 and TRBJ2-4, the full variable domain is EAGVVQSPRYKIIEKKQPVAFWCNPISGHNTLYWYLQNLGQGPELLIRYENEEAVDDSQLPKDRFSAERLKGVDSTLKIQPAELGDSAVYLCASSSDREDIQYFGAGTRLSVL.

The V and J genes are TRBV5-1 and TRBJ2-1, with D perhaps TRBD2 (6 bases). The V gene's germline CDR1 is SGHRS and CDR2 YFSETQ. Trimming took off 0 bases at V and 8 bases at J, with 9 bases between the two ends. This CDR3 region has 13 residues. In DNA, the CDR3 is TGCGCCAGCAGCTTGGAAACGGGGGATGAGCAGTTCTTC. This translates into CASSLETGDEQFF.

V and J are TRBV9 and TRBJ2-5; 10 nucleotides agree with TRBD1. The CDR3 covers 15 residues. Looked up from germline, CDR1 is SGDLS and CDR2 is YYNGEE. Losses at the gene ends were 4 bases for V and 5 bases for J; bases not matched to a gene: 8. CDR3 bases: TGTGCCAGCAGCCCCCGGACAGGGGGTGAGGAGACCCAGTACTTC. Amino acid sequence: CASSPRTGGEETQYF.

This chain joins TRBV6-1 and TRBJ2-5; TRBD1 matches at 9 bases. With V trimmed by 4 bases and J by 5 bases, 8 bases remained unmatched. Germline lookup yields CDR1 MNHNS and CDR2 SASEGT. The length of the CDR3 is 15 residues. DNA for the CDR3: TGTGCCAGCAGTGCGGACAGGGGATCCTGGGAGACCCAGTACTTC. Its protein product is CASSADRGSWETQYF.

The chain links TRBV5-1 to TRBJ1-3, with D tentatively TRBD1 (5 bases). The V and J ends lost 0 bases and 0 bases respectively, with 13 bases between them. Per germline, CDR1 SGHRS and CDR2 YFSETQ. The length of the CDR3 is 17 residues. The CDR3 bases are TGCGCCAGCAGCTTGGCCGGGGGGATGGGCTCTGGAAACACCATATATTTT. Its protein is CASSLAGGMGSGNTIYF.

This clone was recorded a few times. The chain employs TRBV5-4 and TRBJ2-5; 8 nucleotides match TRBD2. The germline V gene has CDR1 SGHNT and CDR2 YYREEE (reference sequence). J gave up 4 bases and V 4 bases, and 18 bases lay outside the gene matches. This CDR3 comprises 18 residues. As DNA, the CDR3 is TGTGCCAGCAGCCCATCTGGGGCCCAGCGGGGGTTTACAGAGACCCAGTACTTC. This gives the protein CASSPSGAQRGFTETQYF.

Written as DNA, the CDR3 is TGTGCCAGCAGTTTAGCGGGGGGACCCTTCACAGATACGCAGTATTTT. Its protein is CASSLAGGPFTDTQYF. The chain combines TRBV27 with TRBJ2-3; 8 bases align to TRBD2. CDR3 length: 16 residues. Germline values: CDR1 MNHEY, CDR2 SMNVEV (reference sequence). Trimming took 2 bases from V and 2 from J; bases not matched to a gene: 6.

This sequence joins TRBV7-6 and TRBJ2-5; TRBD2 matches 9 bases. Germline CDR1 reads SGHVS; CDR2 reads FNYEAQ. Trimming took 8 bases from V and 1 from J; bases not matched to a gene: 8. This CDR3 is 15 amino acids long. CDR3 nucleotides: TGTGCCAGCTCGCGGGGAGCGGGGGGCCAAGAGACCCAGTACTTC. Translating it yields CASSRGAGGQETQYF. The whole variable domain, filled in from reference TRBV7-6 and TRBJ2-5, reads GAGVSQSPRYKVTKRGQDVALRCDPISGHVSLYWYRQALGQGPEFLTYFNYEAQQDKSGLPNDRFSAERPEGSISTLTIQRTEQRDSAMYRCASSRGAGGQETQYFGPGTRLLVL.

Written as DNA, the CDR3 is TGTGCCAGTAGTCTCCGGACAGGAGGGTCCTCTGGAAACACCATATATTTT. Translated: CASSLRTGGSSGNTIYF. The rearrangement uses TRBV19 and TRBJ1-3; 7 bases agree with TRBD1. Germline V gene sequence: CDR1 LNHDA, CDR2 SQIVND (reference sequence). With V trimmed by 5 bases and J by 0 bases, 10 bases remained unmatched. The CDR3 is made up of 17 amino acids.

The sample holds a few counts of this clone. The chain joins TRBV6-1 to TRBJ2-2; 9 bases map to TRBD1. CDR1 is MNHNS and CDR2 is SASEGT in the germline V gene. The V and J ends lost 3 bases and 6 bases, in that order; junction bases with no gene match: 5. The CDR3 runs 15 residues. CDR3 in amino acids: CASSEDRGRAGELFF. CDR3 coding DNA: TGTGCCAGCAGTGAGGACAGGGGTCGGGCCGGGGAGCTGTTTTTT.

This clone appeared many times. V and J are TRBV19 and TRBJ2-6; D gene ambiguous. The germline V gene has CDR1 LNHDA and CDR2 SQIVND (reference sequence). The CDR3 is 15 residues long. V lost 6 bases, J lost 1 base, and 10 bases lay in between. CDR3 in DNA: TGTGCCAGTAGCCTGATCGGGTCTGGGGCCAACGTCCTGACTTTC. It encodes CASSLIGSGANVLTF.

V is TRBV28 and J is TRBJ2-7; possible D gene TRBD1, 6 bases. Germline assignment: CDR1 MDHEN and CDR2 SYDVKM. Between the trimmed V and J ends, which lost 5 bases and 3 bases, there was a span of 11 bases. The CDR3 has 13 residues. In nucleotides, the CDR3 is TGTGCCAGCAGTCTCCCAGGGGTCTACGAGCAGTACTTC. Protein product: CASSLPGVYEQYF.

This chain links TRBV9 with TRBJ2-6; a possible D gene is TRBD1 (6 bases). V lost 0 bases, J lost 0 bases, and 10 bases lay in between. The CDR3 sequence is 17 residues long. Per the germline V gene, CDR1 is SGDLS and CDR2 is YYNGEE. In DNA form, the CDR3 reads TGTGCCAGCAGCGTAGGGGGACACTACTCTGGGGCCAACGTCCTGACTTTC. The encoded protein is CASSVGGHYSGANVLTF. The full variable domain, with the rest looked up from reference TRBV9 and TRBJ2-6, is DSGVTQTPKHLITATGQRVTLRCSPRSGDLSVYWYQQSLDQGLQFLIQYYNGEERAKGNILERFSAQQFPDLHSELNLSSLELGDSALYFCASSVGGHYSGANVLTFGAGSRLTVL.

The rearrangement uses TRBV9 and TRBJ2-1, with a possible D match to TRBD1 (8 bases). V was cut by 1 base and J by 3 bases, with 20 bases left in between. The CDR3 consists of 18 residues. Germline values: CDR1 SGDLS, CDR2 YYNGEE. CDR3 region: CASSVTPGTGGVYNEQFF. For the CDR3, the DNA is TGTGCCAGCAGCGTAACCCCGGGAACAGGGGGGGTCTACAATGAGCAGTTCTTC.

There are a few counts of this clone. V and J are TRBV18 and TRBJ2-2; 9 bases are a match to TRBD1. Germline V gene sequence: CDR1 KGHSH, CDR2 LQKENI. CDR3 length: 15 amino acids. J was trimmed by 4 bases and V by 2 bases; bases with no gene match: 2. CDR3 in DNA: TGTGCCAGCTCACCAGGGACAGGGTCCACCGGGGAGCTGTTTTTT. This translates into CASSPGTGSTGELFF.

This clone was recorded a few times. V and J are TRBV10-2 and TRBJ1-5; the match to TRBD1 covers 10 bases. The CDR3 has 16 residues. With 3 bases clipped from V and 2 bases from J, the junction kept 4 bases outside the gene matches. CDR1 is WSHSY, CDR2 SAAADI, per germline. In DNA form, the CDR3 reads TGCGCCAGCAGTGATGGACAGGGGGTCGGCAATCAGCCCCAGCATTTT. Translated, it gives CASSDGQGVGNQPQHF.

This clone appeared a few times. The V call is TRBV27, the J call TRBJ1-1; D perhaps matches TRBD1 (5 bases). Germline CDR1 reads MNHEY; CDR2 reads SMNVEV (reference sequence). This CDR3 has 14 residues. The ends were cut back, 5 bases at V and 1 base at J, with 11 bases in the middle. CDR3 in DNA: TGTGCCAGCAGTCTCGTAGGGGAGAACACTGAAGCTTTCTTT. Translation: CASSLVGENTEAFF.